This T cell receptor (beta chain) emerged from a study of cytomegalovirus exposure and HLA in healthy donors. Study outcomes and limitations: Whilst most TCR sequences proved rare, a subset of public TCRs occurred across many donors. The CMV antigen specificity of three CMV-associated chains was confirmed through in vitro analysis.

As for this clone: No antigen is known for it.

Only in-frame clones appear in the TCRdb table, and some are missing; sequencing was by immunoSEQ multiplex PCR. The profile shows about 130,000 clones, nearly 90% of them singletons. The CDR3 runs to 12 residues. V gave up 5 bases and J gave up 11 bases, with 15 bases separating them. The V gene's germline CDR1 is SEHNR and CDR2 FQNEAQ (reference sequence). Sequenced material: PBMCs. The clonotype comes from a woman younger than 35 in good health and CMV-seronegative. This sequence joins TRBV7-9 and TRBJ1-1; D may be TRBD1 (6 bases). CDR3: CASSPGQLAAFF. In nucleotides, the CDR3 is TGTGCCAGCAGCCCCGGACAGTTGGCGGCTTTCTTT. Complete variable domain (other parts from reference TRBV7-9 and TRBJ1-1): DTGVSQNPRHKITKRGQNVTFRCDPISEHNRLYWYRQTLGQGPEFLTYFQNEAQLEKSRLLSDRFSAERPKGSFSTLEIQRTEQGDSAMYLCASSPGQLAAFFGQGTRLTVV.